A selection of T cell receptor beta chains follows, all from one sample in a study of T-cell memory formation after mild COVID-19. Each CDR3 protein gets one entry after TCRdb re-called the 5' RACE reads with MiXCR. In the table there are approximately 260,000 distinct CDR3 sequences, roughly 18% of which are singletons. Sample: PBMCs or a T cell subset sorted from them (not recorded which). These receptors were collected from a man younger than 30 who had mild COVID-19 (a few samples of this study predate the infection). Cell type and time point are not known. The CDR3 runs from the conserved cysteine through the conserved F or W. The order of the fields is J gene, V gene, D gene, clone size, CDR3 DNA, CDR3 protein. A D gene is named only where the DNA matches it firmly. Only some rows state a clone size, as once, few, many or a class for expanded clones.

j_gene: TRBJ2-6
v_gene: TRBV11-2
d_gene: NA
abundance: many
CDR3nt: TGTGCCAGCAGAGGTCCTTGGGGCAGGGTGTCTGGGGCCAACGTCCTGACTTTC
CDR3aa: CASRGPWGRVSGANVLTF

j_gene: TRBJ1-3
v_gene: TRBV5-5
d_gene: TRBD1
abundance: few
CDR3nt: TGTGCCAGCAGCTTGGTACAGGGGGGATTCGGAAACACCATATATTTT
CDR3aa: CASSLVQGGFGNTIYF

j_gene: TRBJ2-3
v_gene: TRBV14
d_gene: NA
abundance: NA
CDR3nt: TGTGCCAGCAGCCAAAAAAATACAGATACGCAGTATTTT
CDR3aa: CASSQKNTDTQYF

j_gene: TRBJ2-3
v_gene: TRBV12-3/TRBV12-4
d_gene: TRBD1
abundance: NA
CDR3nt: TGTGCCAGCAGTCCCTCAGGGGGCTACGGCACAGATACGCAGTATTTT
CDR3aa: CASSPSGGYGTDTQYF

j_gene: TRBJ1-1
v_gene: TRBV7-8
d_gene: NA
abundance: few
CDR3nt: TGTGCCAGCAGCTTATCTGCGTCGCTTGAAGCTTTCTTT
CDR3aa: CASSLSASLEAFF

j_gene: TRBJ1-4
v_gene: TRBV6-2/TRBV6-3
d_gene: NA
abundance: few
CDR3nt: TGTGCCAGCAGTCTCGCCATGGAAAAACTGTTTTTT
CDR3aa: CASSLAMEKLFF

j_gene: TRBJ1-5
v_gene: TRBV2
d_gene: TRBD1
abundance: few
CDR3nt: TGTGCCAGCAGAGGACAGGGTAGTCAGCCCCAGCATTTT
CDR3aa: CASRGQGSQPQHF

j_gene: TRBJ1-2
v_gene: TRBV12-3/TRBV12-4
d_gene: NA
abundance: NA
CDR3nt: TGTGCCAGCAGTTTATCGGACAAGGGGATATATGGCTACACCTTC
CDR3aa: CASSLSDKGIYGYTF

j_gene: TRBJ2-7
v_gene: TRBV7-2
d_gene: NA
abundance: NA
CDR3nt: TGTGCCAGCAGCGTAGGCCCGTCCGCGCAGTACTTC
CDR3aa: CASSVGPSAQYF

j_gene: TRBJ2-5
v_gene: TRBV11-2
d_gene: NA
abundance: many
CDR3nt: TGTGCCAGCAGCTTAGAGTACACGGAGACCCAGTACTTC
CDR3aa: CASSLEYTETQYF

j_gene: TRBJ2-7
v_gene: TRBV5-1
d_gene: NA
abundance: NA
CDR3nt: TGCGCCAGCAGTTATTCAGCGGGACAGGCTTACTACGAGCAGTACTTC
CDR3aa: CASSYSAGQAYYEQYF

j_gene: TRBJ2-5
v_gene: TRBV28
d_gene: NA
abundance: NA
CDR3nt: TGTGCCAGCAGTTTCCAGGGAACCCAAGAGACCCAGTACTTC
CDR3aa: CASSFQGTQETQYF

j_gene: TRBJ1-4
v_gene: TRBV20-1
d_gene: NA
abundance: few
CDR3nt: TGCAGTGCTAGGAGGTCCAGGCATGAAAAACTGTTTTTT
CDR3aa: CSARRSRHEKLFF

j_gene: TRBJ2-6
v_gene: TRBV4-3
d_gene: NA
abundance: NA
CDR3nt: TGCGCCAGCAGCCAAGATGGGCCCACTGGGGCCAACGTCCTGACTTTC
CDR3aa: CASSQDGPTGANVLTF

j_gene: TRBJ2-1
v_gene: TRBV2
d_gene: TRBD2
abundance: NA
CDR3nt: TGTGCCAGCATAGAAGGGACTACCTCTGACAATGAGCAGTTCTTC
CDR3aa: CASIEGTTSDNEQFF

j_gene: TRBJ1-2
v_gene: TRBV9
d_gene: TRBD1
abundance: NA
CDR3nt: TGTGCCAGCAGCGCACGGACAGGGGGCGAGGTGAATGGCTACACCTTC
CDR3aa: CASSARTGGEVNGYTF

j_gene: TRBJ1-2
v_gene: TRBV7-2
d_gene: NA
abundance: NA
CDR3nt: TGTGCCAGCAGCTTTGAGAGCTATGGCTACACCTTC
CDR3aa: CASSFESYGYTF

j_gene: TRBJ1-1
v_gene: TRBV30
d_gene: NA
abundance: NA
CDR3nt: TGTGCCTGGAGTGTAGTCCCTGAAGCTTTCTTT
CDR3aa: CAWSVVPEAFF

j_gene: TRBJ2-7
v_gene: TRBV7-2
d_gene: NA
abundance: many
CDR3nt: TGTGCCAGCAGCCTCCTAGGACTTGGGGTCTCCTACGAGCAGTACTTC
CDR3aa: CASSLLGLGVSYEQYF

j_gene: TRBJ2-2
v_gene: TRBV20-1
d_gene: TRBD2
abundance: few
CDR3nt: TGCAGTGCTAGAGGGGGGACTAGCGGATACACCGGGGAGCTGTTTTTT
CDR3aa: CSARGGTSGYTGELFF

j_gene: TRBJ2-4
v_gene: TRBV4-1
d_gene: NA
abundance: few
CDR3nt: TGCGCCAGCAGCCAGATCGTCCAGGGCCCCAAAAACATTCAGTACTTC
CDR3aa: CASSQIVQGPKNIQYF

j_gene: TRBJ2-5
v_gene: TRBV7-9
d_gene: TRBD2
abundance: few
CDR3nt: TGTGCCAGCAGCTCACTCGGACTAGCGGGGGTTCGGGAGACCCAGTACTTC
CDR3aa: CASSSLGLAGVRETQYF

j_gene: TRBJ2-7
v_gene: TRBV7-2
d_gene: TRBD2
abundance: few
CDR3nt: TGTGCCAGCAGCTTCGCCTCAGCGGGGGGGATCTACGAGCAGTACTTC
CDR3aa: CASSFASAGGIYEQYF

j_gene: TRBJ1-2
v_gene: TRBV5-1
d_gene: TRBD1
abundance: NA
CDR3nt: TGCGCCAGCAGCTCAACAGGGGGCGACTATGGCTACACCTTC
CDR3aa: CASSSTGGDYGYTF

j_gene: TRBJ2-3
v_gene: TRBV4-3
d_gene: NA
abundance: NA
CDR3nt: TGCGCCAGCAGCCCAACTAGCACGCCCTACACAGATACGCAGTATTTT
CDR3aa: CASSPTSTPYTDTQYF

j_gene: TRBJ1-5
v_gene: TRBV28
d_gene: NA
abundance: few
CDR3nt: TGTGCCAGCAACCCGACACTGCAGCCCCAGCATTTT
CDR3aa: CASNPTLQPQHF

j_gene: TRBJ2-1
v_gene: TRBV6-5
d_gene: NA
abundance: NA
CDR3nt: TGTGCCAGCAGCCAGGGTGAGTTCTACAATGAGCAGTTCTTC
CDR3aa: CASSQGEFYNEQFF

j_gene: TRBJ2-4
v_gene: TRBV7-9
d_gene: TRBD2
abundance: many
CDR3nt: TGTGCCAGCAGCTTTAGCGGGGCTGGGACCCCTTTCATTCAGTACTTC
CDR3aa: CASSFSGAGTPFIQYF

j_gene: TRBJ2-4
v_gene: TRBV5-1
d_gene: NA
abundance: NA
CDR3nt: TGCGCCAGCAGCTTGGCCTTGAGACAGGACTCTTTCAAAAACATTCAGTACTTC
CDR3aa: CASSLALRQDSFKNIQYF

j_gene: TRBJ2-3
v_gene: TRBV7-9
d_gene: NA
abundance: NA
CDR3nt: TGTGCCAGCAGCCCGTGGGCTACGCAGTATTTT
CDR3aa: CASSPWATQYF

j_gene: TRBJ1-3
v_gene: TRBV12-3/TRBV12-4
d_gene: TRBD1
abundance: few
CDR3nt: TGTGCCAGCAGTTTAGCCGACAGGGTCGGAAACACCATATATTTT
CDR3aa: CASSLADRVGNTIYF

j_gene: TRBJ1-1
v_gene: TRBV7-8
d_gene: NA
abundance: NA
CDR3nt: TGTGCCAGCAGCTTCAGACCGATGAACACTGAAGCTTTCTTT
CDR3aa: CASSFRPMNTEAFF